The entry below gives a single TCR beta chain sequence along with its context. The antigen is unknown. The donors gave bone marrow, and they were healthy. V was trimmed by 7 bases and J by 4 bases, leaving 16 bases between them. The CDR3 contains 14 residues. Per the germline V gene, CDR1 is SGHAT and CDR2 is FQNNGV. The data are from a study of cytomegalovirus exposure and HLA in healthy donors. Study as a whole: An earlier analysis found 117 million unique TCR beta sequences from 150 million to 200 million T cells. Of 398 genotyped donors, about 81% clustered with self-reported Caucasian donors.

Broader study findings: Accurate prediction of most subjects' HLA-A and HLA-B alleles from TCR beta sequences was reported.

The study ran its PCR with 60 Vbeta and 13 Jbeta primers. Sequencing used immunoSEQ multiplex PCR; TCRdb keeps in-frame clones, though not all of them. Recorded for this sample: around 50,000 clones. The V call is TRBV11-2, the J call TRBJ1-2; a possible D gene is TRBD1 (6 bases). The TCR was taken from a woman aged 25 to 45 in good health and CMV-seropositive. The specimen was PBMCs. The CDR3 nucleotides read TGTGCCAGCACCCCATCGGGGGGCTTCTATGGCTACACCTTC. This codes for CASTPSGGFYGYTF.